The rows below give T cell receptor beta chains drawn from one sample of a study of CD8+ T cells in alopecia areata. The assay was immunoSEQ multiplex PCR, and TCRdb's table has in-frame clones only and misses some. The data hold about 200,000 clones, with more than 45% observed a single time. This material consisted of CD4+ T cells sorted from blood, taken at week 4, from a patient treated with tofacitinib. The receptors stem from a human donor with alopecia areata. Each CDR3 is given with its conserved first and last residue. The D gene is left open where the match is weak. Only part of the rows carry a size: once, few, many, or a class if the clone is expanded.

j_call v_call clone_size d_call cdr3_length cdr3_aa cdr3_nt
TRBJ1-5 TRBV30 - TRBD1 15 CAWSVGTGSGQPQHF TGTGCCTGGAGTGTAGGGACAGGGTCGGGGCAGCCCCAGCATTTT
TRBJ2-2 TRBV7-3 few - 13 CASSFGSTGELFF TGTGCCAGCAGCTTTGGGTCAACCGGGGAGCTGTTTTTT
TRBJ2-6 TRBV29-1 - - 16 CSVHLSSGSGANVLTF TGCAGCGTACACCTTTCCAGCGGCTCTGGGGCCAACGTCCTGACTTTC
TRBJ2-7 TRBV10-3 few TRBD2 15 CAIGRLAGGPREQYF TGTGCCATCGGTAGACTAGCGGGGGGGCCCCGCGAGCAGTACTTC
TRBJ1-5 TRBV5-6 - - 16 CASSFFGRGLDQPQHF TGTGCCAGCAGCTTTTTCGGTCGCGGTCTCGATCAGCCCCAGCATTTT
TRBJ2-2 TRBV25-1 - - 13 CASRKEVTGELFF TGTGCCAGCAGAAAAGAGGTCACCGGGGAGCTGTTTTTT
TRBJ1-1 TRBV5-1 - - 15 CASSSAGMRNTEAFF TGCGCCAGCAGCTCCGCTGGAATGCGGAACACTGAAGCTTTCTTT
TRBJ2-1 TRBV5-6 - TRBD2 14 CASSSERGRNEQFF TGTGCCAGCAGCTCCGAGCGGGGAAGGAATGAGCAGTTCTTC
TRBJ1-5 TRBV7-2 - - 15 CASSLVGGNDQPQHF TGTGCCAGCAGCTTAGTGGGGGGTAACGATCAGCCCCAGCATTTT
TRBJ2-2 TRBV15 - - 14 CATSRDGYTGELFF TGTGCCACCAGCAGAGACGGGTACACCGGGGAGCTGTTTTTT
TRBJ1-1 TRBV29-1 - TRBD1 13 CSVARTGDTEAFF TGCAGCGTTGCACGTACAGGGGACACTGAAGCTTTCTTT
TRBJ1-1 TRBV29-1 - TRBD1 11 CSSRQGDIAFF TGCAGCTCGAGACAGGGGGATATTGCTTTCTTT